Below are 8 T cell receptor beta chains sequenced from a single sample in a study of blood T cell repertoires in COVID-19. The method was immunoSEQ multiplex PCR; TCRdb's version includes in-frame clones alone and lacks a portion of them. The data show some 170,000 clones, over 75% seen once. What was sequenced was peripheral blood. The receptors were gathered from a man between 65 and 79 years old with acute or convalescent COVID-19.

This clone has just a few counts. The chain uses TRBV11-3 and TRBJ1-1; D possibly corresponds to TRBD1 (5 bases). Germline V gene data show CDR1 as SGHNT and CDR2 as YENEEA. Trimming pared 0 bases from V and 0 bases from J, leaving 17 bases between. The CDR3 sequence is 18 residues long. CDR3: CASSLDWGGVTVNTEAFF. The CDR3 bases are TGTGCCAGCAGCTTAGATTGGGGGGGGGTTACGGTGAACACTGAAGCTTTCTTT.

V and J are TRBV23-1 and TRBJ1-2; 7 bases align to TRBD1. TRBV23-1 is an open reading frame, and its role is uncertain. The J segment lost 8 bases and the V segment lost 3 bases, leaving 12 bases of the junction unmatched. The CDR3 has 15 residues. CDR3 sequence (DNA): TGCGCCAGCAGTCAGCCACCCGACAGGGTCGGCGGCTACACCTTC. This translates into CASSQPPDRVGGYTF.

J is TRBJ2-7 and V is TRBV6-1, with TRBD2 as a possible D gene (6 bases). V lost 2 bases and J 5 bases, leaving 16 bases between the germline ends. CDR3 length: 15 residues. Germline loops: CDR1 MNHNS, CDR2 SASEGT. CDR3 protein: CASSETEGWYDEQYF. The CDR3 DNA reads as TGTGCCAGCAGTGAAACGGAGGGGTGGTACGACGAGCAGTACTTC.

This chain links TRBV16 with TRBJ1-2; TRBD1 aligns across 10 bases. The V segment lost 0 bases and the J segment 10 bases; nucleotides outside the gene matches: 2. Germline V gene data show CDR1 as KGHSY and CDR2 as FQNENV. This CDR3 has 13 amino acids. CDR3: CASSQSGTGVYTF. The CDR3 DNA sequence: TGTGCCAGCAGCCAATCGGGGACAGGGGTCTACACCTTC.

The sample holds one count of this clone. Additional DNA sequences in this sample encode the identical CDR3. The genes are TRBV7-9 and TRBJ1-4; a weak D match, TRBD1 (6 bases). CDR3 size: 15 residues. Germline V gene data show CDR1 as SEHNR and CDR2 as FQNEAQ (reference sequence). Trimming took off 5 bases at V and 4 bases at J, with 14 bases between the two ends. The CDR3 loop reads CASSPPGRGNEKLFF. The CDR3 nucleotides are TGTGCCAGCAGCCCTCCTGGCAGGGGTAATGAAAAACTGTTTTTT.

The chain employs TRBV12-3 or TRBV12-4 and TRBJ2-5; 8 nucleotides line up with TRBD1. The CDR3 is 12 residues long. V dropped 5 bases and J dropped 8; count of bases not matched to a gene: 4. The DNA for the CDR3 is TGTGCCAGCAGTCCAGGACAGGGCACCCAGTACTTC. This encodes CASSPGQGTQYF.

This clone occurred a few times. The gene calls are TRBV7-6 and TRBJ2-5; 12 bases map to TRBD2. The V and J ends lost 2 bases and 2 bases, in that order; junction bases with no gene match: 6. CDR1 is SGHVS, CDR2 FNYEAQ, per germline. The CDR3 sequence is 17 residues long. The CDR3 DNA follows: TGTGCCAGCAGCTTATTTTGGACTAGCGGGGTGCAAGAGACCCAGTACTTC. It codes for CASSLFWTSGVQETQYF.

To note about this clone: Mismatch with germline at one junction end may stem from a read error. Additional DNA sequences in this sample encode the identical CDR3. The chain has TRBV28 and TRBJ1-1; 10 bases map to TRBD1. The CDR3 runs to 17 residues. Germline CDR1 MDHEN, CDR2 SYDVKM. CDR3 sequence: CASSSLRDRGGGTEAFF. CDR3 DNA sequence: TGTGCTAGCAGTTCCCTCCGGGACAGGGGTGGGGGCACTGAAGCTTTCTTT.